These 3 T cell receptor beta chains were sequenced from one sample in a study of cytomegalovirus exposure and HLA in healthy donors. Primers included in the PCR were 60 Vbeta and 13 Jbeta primers. Using immunoSEQ multiplex PCR, the repertoire was profiled, and TCRdb retains in-frame clones only, with some absent. The data show around 200,000 clones, around 80% seen once. The material sequenced was PBMCs. These receptors came from a woman younger than 45 in good health and CMV-seropositive.

As for this clone: At the DNA level, this CDR3 is encoded by other sequences in the same sample as well. This chain joins TRBV18 and TRBJ2-7; D perhaps matches TRBD1 (5 bases). V was trimmed by 2 bases and J by 2 bases, leaving 7 bases between them. The CDR3 is made up of 13 amino acids. CDR1 is KGHSH and CDR2 is LQKENI in the germline V gene. CDR3 residues: CASSPRQTYEQYF. The CDR3 DNA follows: TGTGCCAGCTCACCAAGACAGACCTACGAGCAGTACTTC. Drawing the rest from reference TRBV18 and TRBJ2-7, the complete variable domain is NAGVMQNPRHLVRRRGQEARLRCSPMKGHSHVYWYRQLPEEGLKFMVYLQKENIIDESGMPKERFSAEFPKEGPSILRIQQVVRGDSAAYFCASSPRQTYEQYFGPGTRLTVT.

J is TRBJ2-2 and V is TRBV29-1; D might be TRBD2 (5 bases). Germline V gene lookup returns CDR1 SQVTM and CDR2 ANQGSEA. Deletions cut 7 bases from V and 5 bases from J, with 20 bases between. The CDR3 is 15 residues long. CDR3 protein: CSAAGPTRRTGELFF. DNA of the CDR3: TGCAGCGCCGCGGGTCCAACCAGGAGGACCGGGGAGCTGTTTTTT.

The chain employs TRBV18 and TRBJ2-7; TRBD1 agrees at 7 bases. Trimming took 5 bases from V and 4 from J; bases not matched to a gene: 5. The V gene's germline CDR1 is KGHSH and CDR2 LQKENI. The CDR3 totals 13 residues. The CDR3: CASSAPDRYEQYF. CDR3 DNA: TGTGCCAGCTCAGCGCCGGACAGGTACGAGCAGTACTTC.